This T cell receptor (beta chain) stems from a study of OX40 agonist ivuxolimab in advanced cancers. Assay used: immunoSEQ multiplex PCR; TCRdb lists only in-frame clones, some missing. Of 50,000 to 70,000 clones detected, around four fifths appear once; the ten largest clones hold 3.5% to 4%. The CDR3 has 13 residues. Germline V gene lookup returns CDR1 SGHNT and CDR2 YYREEE (reference sequence). The chain uses TRBV5-4 and TRBJ2-5; 7 bases line up with TRBD2. The J call may be in error: the DNA end matches TRBJ2-7 better. The sample consisted of CD4+ or CD8+ T cells sorted from blood, taken in a trial of the OX40 agonist ivuxolimab. This TCR derives from an adult with an advanced solid tumor such as melanoma, head and neck, liver or kidney cancer. The CDR3 reads CASSLSGTAEQYF. The CDR3 nucleotides are TGTGCCAGCAGCTTGAGCGGGACGGCCGAGCAGTACTTC.